The TCR beta chain described here comes from a study of CD4+ T cells in melanoma. Data came from immunoSEQ multiplex PCR; TCRdb stores just in-frame clones and leaves some out. This sample has 90,000 to 130,000 clones; around 92% occur once, and the top ten carry roughly 3.3%. Study-wide points: CD8+ T cell, macrophage and B cell function reportedly correlated with neoantigen-specific CD4+ T cells. Neoantigen-specific CD4+ T cells in melanoma reportedly had diverse differentiation states.

The CDR3 runs 15 residues. With V trimmed by 3 bases and J by 3 bases, 7 bases remained unmatched. Germline assignment: CDR1 LNHDA and CDR2 SQIVND (reference sequence). Points on this clone: As yet, its antigen is unknown.

The gene calls are TRBV19 and TRBJ2-7; TRBD1 agrees at 8 bases. The material sequenced was peripheral blood. The clonotype was recovered from a human donor with melanoma. The CDR3 spells CASSIKKGQVYEQYF. The CDR3 region has the DNA TGTGCCAGTAGTATTAAAAAGGGACAGGTCTACGAGCAGTACTTC.